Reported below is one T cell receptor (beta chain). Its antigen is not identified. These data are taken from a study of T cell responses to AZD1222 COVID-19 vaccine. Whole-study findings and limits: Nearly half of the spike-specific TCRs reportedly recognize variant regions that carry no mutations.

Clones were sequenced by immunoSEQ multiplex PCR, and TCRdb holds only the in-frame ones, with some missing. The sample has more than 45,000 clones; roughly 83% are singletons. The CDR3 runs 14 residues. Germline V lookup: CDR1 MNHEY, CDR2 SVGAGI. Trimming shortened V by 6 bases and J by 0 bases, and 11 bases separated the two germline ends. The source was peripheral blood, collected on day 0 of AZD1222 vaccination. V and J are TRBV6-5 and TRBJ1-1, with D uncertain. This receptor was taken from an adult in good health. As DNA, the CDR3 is TGTGCCAGCAGCACACGTGGGGTGAACACTGAAGCTTTCTTT. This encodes CASSTRGVNTEAFF.